The rows below give T cell receptor beta chains drawn from one sample of a study of blood T cell repertoires in COVID-19. The data were produced by immunoSEQ multiplex PCR, yet TCRdb's version contains in-frame clones alone and is incomplete. The table records tens of thousands of clones, 70% to 90% of them present only once. The sample consisted of peripheral blood. These receptor sequences come from a woman aged 60 to 75 with acute or convalescent COVID-19. Each CDR3 is given with its conserved first and last residue. Fields, in order: clone size, J gene, V gene, D gene, CDR3 DNA, CDR3 protein. D genes are given only for firm matches. Clone size appears in some rows only: once, few, many, or a class for an expanded clone.

size: once
J: TRBJ1-1
V: TRBV5-5
D: -
DNA: TGTGCCAGCAGCCGGTCAGGGACTTCTGTAGCTTTCTTT
CDR3: CASSRSGTSVAFF

size: -
J: TRBJ2-3
V: TRBV27
D: -
DNA: TGTGCCAGCAGTACACTAACAGATACGCAGTATTTT
CDR3: CASSTLTDTQYF

size: -
J: TRBJ1-3
V: TRBV7-2
D: -
DNA: TGTGCCAGCAGCTTAGATTTCCAGGGAAACACCATATATTTT
CDR3: CASSLDFQGNTIYF

size: -
J: TRBJ2-3
V: TRBV9
D: TRBD2
DNA: TGTGCCAGCAGCCCGAGCGGGGGCGGGCCAGGCACGCAGTATTTT
CDR3: CASSPSGGGPGTQYF

size: -
J: TRBJ2-1
V: TRBV2
D: TRBD2
DNA: TGTGCCAGCAGAAGGGGACTACCGGTCTCCTACAATGAGCAGTTCTTC
CDR3: CASRRGLPVSYNEQFF

size: once
J: TRBJ1-4
V: TRBV2
D: TRBD1
DNA: TGTGCCAGCACGGGGGCCGGGACAGGGTACGAAAAACTGTTTTTT
CDR3: CASTGAGTGYEKLFF

size: -
J: TRBJ1-2
V: TRBV18
D: -
DNA: TGTGCCAGCTCACCACAGGAGGGTGAGGGATATGGCTACACCTTC
CDR3: CASSPQEGEGYGYTF

size: -
J: TRBJ2-7
V: TRBV6-1
D: TRBD1
DNA: TGTGCCAGCAGTGAAGTTTCCCGGACAGGGAGCTACGAGCAGTACTTC
CDR3: CASSEVSRTGSYEQYF

size: -
J: TRBJ1-2
V: TRBV5-4
D: -
DNA: TGTGCCAGCAGCTATGACATTGTCAACTATGGCTACACCTTC
CDR3: CASSYDIVNYGYTF

size: -
J: TRBJ1-1
V: TRBV5-1
D: TRBD1
DNA: TGCGCCAGCAGCCGACAGGGGAGAACTGAAGCTTTCTTT
CDR3: CASSRQGRTEAFF

size: -
J: TRBJ2-5
V: TRBV7-3
D: -
DNA: TGTGCCAGCAGCTTCCGACCAGGAGAGACCCAGTACTTC
CDR3: CASSFRPGETQYF

size: -
J: TRBJ2-7
V: TRBV15
D: TRBD2
DNA: TGTGCCACCAGTCCCGGGGGGGAGAGATACGAGCAGTACTTC
CDR3: CATSPGGERYEQYF

size: -
J: TRBJ1-2
V: TRBV5-5
D: TRBD1
DNA: TGTGCCAGCAGCACCGGACAGGGCCTGGGTAGCTTC
CDR3: CASSTGQGLGSF

size: -
J: TRBJ1-6
V: TRBV19
D: -
DNA: TGTGCCAGTAGTATTCCGGCAGGGTATAATTCACCCCTCCACTTT
CDR3: CASSIPAGYNSPLHF

size: -
J: TRBJ1-2
V: TRBV9
D: TRBD1
DNA: TGTGCCAGCAGCGTAGGAGGGGACAGCTATGGCTACACCTTC
CDR3: CASSVGGDSYGYTF

size: -
J: TRBJ2-7
V: TRBV27
D: TRBD1
DNA: TGTGCCAGCAGCCCCAGGGGGCTACTCCCCTACGAGCAGTACTTC
CDR3: CASSPRGLLPYEQYF

size: -
J: TRBJ1-2
V: TRBV28
D: -
DNA: TGTGCCAGCAGTCACCCACAGGGCTATAATGGCTACACCTTC
CDR3: CASSHPQGYNGYTF

size: -
J: TRBJ2-2
V: TRBV5-4
D: -
DNA: TGTGCCAGCAGCTTGTTCCTGGGGAGGACCGGGGAGCTGTTTTTT
CDR3: CASSLFLGRTGELFF

size: -
J: TRBJ1-5
V: TRBV19
D: -
DNA: TGTGCCAGTAGTATAGTGGCTTCTAGCAATCAGCCCCAGCATTTT
CDR3: CASSIVASSNQPQHF

size: -
J: TRBJ2-7
V: TRBV3-1/TRBV3-2
D: -
DNA: TGTGCCAGCAGCCAAGGCGTTTCAGGGTTCTCCTACGAGCAGTACTTC
CDR3: CASSQGVSGFSYEQYF

size: -
J: TRBJ1-2
V: TRBV5-6
D: -
DNA: TGTGCCAGCAGCTTGAACAGCTTTCTCTCGTGGGGCTACACCTTC
CDR3: CASSLNSFLSWGYTF

size: -
J: TRBJ2-5
V: TRBV18
D: -
DNA: TGTGCCAGCTCACTGGAGCCCTTACTAGCAGATCAAGAGACCCAGTACTTC
CDR3: CASSLEPLLADQETQYF

size: once
J: TRBJ1-1
V: TRBV5-1
D: -
DNA: TGCGCCAGCAGCTTGTGGCAGGAACGCGAAGCTTTCTTT
CDR3: CASSLWQEREAFF

size: -
J: TRBJ1-1
V: TRBV18
D: -
DNA: TGTGCCAGCTCAGGGGAGTCCCGATCGACTTTCTTT
CDR3: CASSGESRSTFF

size: -
J: TRBJ2-3
V: TRBV3-1/TRBV3-2
D: TRBD2
DNA: TGTGCCAGCAGCCCATGGGAATCGCGGACTAGACCAGATACGCAGTATTTT
CDR3: CASSPWESRTRPDTQYF

size: -
J: TRBJ1-5
V: TRBV19
D: TRBD1
DNA: TGTGCCAGTAGTGACAGGGGAGGGAAGCAGCCCCAGCATTTT
CDR3: CASSDRGGKQPQHF

size: -
J: TRBJ2-2
V: TRBV11-3
D: -
DNA: TGTGCCAGCAGCTTAGCGCGTTTAACCGGGGAGCTGTTTTTT
CDR3: CASSLARLTGELFF

size: -
J: TRBJ2-7
V: TRBV20-1
D: -
DNA: TGCAGTGCTAGTGGGATCACTAGCAGACGTACCTACGAGCAGTACTTC
CDR3: CSASGITSRRTYEQYF

size: -
J: TRBJ2-5
V: TRBV18
D: TRBD1
DNA: TGTGCCAGCTCACCGGGACAGCAAGAGACCCAGTACTTC
CDR3: CASSPGQQETQYF

size: -
J: TRBJ2-7
V: TRBV4-2
D: -
DNA: TGTGCCAGCAGCCAACCAAGGGGGTCAGACGCCCCCTACGAGCAGTACTTC
CDR3: CASSQPRGSDAPYEQYF

size: -
J: TRBJ1-2
V: TRBV3-1/TRBV3-2
D: -
DNA: TGTGCCAGCAGCCAACGGGTACAATTGGGCTACACCTTC
CDR3: CASSQRVQLGYTF

size: -
J: TRBJ1-1
V: TRBV27
D: -
DNA: TGTGCCAGACGCATTTGGGGGGTAGGCACTGAAGCTTTCTTT
CDR3: CARRIWGVGTEAFF